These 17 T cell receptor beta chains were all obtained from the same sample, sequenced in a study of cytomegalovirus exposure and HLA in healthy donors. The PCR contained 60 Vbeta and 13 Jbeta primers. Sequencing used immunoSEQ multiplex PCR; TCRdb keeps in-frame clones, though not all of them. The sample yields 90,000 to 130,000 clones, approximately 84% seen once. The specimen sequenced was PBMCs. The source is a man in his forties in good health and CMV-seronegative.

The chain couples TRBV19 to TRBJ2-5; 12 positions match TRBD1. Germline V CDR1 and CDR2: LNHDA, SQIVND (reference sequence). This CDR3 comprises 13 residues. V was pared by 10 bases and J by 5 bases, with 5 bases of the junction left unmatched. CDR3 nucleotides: TGTGCCACAGGGACAGGGGGCTGGGAGACCCAGTACTTC. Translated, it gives CATGTGGWETQYF. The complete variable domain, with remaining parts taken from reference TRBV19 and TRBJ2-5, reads DGGITQSPKYLFRKEGQNVTLSCEQNLNHDAMYWYRQDPGQGLRLIYYSQIVNDFQKGDIAEGYSVSREKKESFPLTVTSAQKNPTAFYLCATGTGGWETQYFGPGTRLLVL.

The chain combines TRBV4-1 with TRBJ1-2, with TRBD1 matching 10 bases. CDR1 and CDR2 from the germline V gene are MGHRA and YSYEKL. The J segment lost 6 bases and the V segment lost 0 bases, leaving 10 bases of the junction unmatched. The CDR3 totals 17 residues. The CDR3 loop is CASSQDRGTGVLDGYTF. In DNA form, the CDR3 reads TGCGCCAGCAGCCAAGATCGGGGGACAGGGGTTTTGGATGGCTACACCTTC.

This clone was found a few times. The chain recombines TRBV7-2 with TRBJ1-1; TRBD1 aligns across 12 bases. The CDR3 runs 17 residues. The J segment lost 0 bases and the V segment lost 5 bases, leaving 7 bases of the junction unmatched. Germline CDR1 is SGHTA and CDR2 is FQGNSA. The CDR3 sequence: CASSDRDRGLLNTEAFF. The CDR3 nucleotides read TGTGCCAGCAGCGACCGGGACAGGGGGCTTTTGAACACTGAAGCTTTCTTT.

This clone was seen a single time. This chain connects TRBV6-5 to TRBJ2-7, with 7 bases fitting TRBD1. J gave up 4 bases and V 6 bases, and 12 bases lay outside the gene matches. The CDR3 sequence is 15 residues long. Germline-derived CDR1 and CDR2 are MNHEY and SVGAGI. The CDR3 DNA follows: TGTGCCAGCAGAAAGACCGGGACAGCCGCATACGAGCAGTACTTC. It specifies CASRKTGTAAYEQYF.

The CDR3 spells CASARGGWQPQHF. The CDR3 bases are TGTGCCAGTGCGCGGGGAGGGTGGCAGCCCCAGCATTTT. The chain carries TRBV6-5 and TRBJ1-5; D is unresolved. The V end was cut by 9 bases, the J end by 7 bases, with 16 bases between. Germline lookup yields CDR1 MNHEY and CDR2 SVGAGI. The CDR3 length is 13 residues.

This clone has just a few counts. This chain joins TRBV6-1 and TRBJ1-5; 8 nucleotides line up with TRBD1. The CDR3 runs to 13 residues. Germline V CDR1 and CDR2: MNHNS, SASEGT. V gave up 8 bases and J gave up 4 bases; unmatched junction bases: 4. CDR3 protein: CASEQGGNQPQHF. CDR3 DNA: TGTGCCAGCGAACAGGGGGGAAATCAGCCCCAGCATTTT.

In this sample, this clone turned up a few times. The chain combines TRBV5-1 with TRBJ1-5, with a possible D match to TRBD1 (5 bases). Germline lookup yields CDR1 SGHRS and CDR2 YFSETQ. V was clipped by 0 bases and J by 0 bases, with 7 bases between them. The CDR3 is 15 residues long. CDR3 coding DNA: TGCGCCAGCAGCTTGGAGGGGATTAGCAATCAGCCCCAGCATTTT. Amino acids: CASSLEGISNQPQHF.

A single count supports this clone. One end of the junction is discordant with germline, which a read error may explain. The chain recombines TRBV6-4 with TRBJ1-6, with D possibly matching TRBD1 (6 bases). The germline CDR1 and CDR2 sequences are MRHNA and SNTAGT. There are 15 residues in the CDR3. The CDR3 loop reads CASIDSGAGNSPLHF. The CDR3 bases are TGTGCCAGCATTGACTCGGGGGCTGGTAATTCACCCCTCCACTTT.

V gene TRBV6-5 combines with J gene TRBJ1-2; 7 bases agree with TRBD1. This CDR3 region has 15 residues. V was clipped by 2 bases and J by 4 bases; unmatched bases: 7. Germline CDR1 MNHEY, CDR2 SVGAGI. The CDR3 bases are TGTGCCAGCAGTTACAACACCGGGACAGTCTATGGCTACACCTTC. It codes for CASSYNTGTVYGYTF.

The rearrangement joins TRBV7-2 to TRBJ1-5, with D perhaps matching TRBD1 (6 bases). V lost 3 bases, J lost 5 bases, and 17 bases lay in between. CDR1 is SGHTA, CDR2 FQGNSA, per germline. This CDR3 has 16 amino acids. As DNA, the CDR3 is TGTGCCAGCAGCTTTACTCAGGGGTCCCACTATCAGCCCCAGCATTTT. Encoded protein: CASSFTQGSHYQPQHF.

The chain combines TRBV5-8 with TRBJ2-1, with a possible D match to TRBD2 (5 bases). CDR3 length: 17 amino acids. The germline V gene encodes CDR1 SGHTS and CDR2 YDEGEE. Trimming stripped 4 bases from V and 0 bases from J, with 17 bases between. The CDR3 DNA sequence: TGTGCCAGCAGCCGGGGTAGTGGGCCTCGCTCCTACAATGAGCAGTTCTTC. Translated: CASSRGSGPRSYNEQFF.

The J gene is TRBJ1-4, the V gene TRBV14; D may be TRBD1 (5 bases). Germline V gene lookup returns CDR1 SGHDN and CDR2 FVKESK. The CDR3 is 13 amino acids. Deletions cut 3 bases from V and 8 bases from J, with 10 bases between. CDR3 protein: CASSHRWGEKLFF. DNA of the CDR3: TGTGCCAGCAGCCATCGATGGGGCGAAAAACTGTTTTTT.

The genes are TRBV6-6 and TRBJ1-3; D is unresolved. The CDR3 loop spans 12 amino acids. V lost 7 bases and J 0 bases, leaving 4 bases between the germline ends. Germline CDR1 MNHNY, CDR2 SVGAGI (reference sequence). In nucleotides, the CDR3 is TGTGCCAGCACCGGCTCTGGAAACACCATATATTTT. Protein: CASTGSGNTIYF.

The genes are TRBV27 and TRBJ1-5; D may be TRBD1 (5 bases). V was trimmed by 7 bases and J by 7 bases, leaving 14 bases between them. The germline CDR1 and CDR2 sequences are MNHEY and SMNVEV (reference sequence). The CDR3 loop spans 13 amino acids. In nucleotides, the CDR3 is TGTGCCAGCACCCAGGGCCGGAACCAGCCCCAGCATTTT. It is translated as CASTQGRNQPQHF.

CDR3 sequence: CSASGVDNNQPQHF. The DNA for the CDR3 is TGCAGCGCCTCAGGGGTGGATAACAATCAGCCCCAGCATTTT. The chain uses TRBV29-1 and TRBJ1-5; the D gene is possibly TRBD1 (6 bases). Trimming stripped 7 bases from V and 3 bases from J, with 16 bases between. CDR1 is SQVTM and CDR2 is ANQGSEA in the germline V gene. The CDR3 totals 14 residues.

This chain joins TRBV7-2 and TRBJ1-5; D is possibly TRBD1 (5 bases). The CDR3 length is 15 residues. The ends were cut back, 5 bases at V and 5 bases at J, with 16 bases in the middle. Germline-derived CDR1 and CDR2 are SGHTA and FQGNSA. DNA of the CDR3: TGTGCCAGCAGCCTGGCGGGGGTAACCGATCAGCCCCAGCATTTT. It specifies CASSLAGVTDQPQHF.

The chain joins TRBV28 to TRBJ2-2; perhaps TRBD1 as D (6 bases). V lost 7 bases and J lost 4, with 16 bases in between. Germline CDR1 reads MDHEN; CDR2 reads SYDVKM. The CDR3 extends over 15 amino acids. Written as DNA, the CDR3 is TGTGCCAGCATTGGGGGCTTTGGGAGCACCGGGGAGCTGTTTTTT. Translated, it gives CASIGGFGSTGELFF.